This T cell receptor beta chain was captured by sequencing in a study of T cell changes during pregnancy in multiple sclerosis. Libraries were prepared by immunoSEQ multiplex PCR; TCRdb keeps only in-frame clonotypes and omits some of them. Of tens of thousands of clones detected, 88% appear once; the ten largest clones hold roughly 1.7%. Germline CDR1 is LGHNA and CDR2 is YNFKEQ. This CDR3 has 16 amino acids. Unmatched junction bases numbered 6, after V lost 1 base and J lost 5 bases. The sequence was collected from a female donor with multiple sclerosis, enrolled in a pregnancy study. The gene calls are TRBV4-2 and TRBJ2-1; 9 positions match TRBD1. The sequences come from peripheral blood, collected in the first trimester of pregnancy. The CDR3 DNA reads TGTGCCAGCAGCCAAGTGGGACAGGGAATCGACAATGAGCAGTTCTTC. Translation gives CASSQVGQGIDNEQFF.